Below, 5 T cell receptor beta chains from the same sample are listed, as sequenced in a study of identical twins (dated by TCRdb to the mid-2010s). Library creation used 5' RACE. Instrument on record: Illumina HiSeq 2000. Starting from the raw public reads, TCRdb applied fastp trimming at Q25, assembled clones with MiXCR and retained in-frame beta chains. Entries that share a CDR3 protein sequence are merged under the most common genes and DNA. In this sample the table shows roughly 290,000 distinct CDR3 sequences, about 8.1% of which occur a single time. The biggest ten clones account for 2.1% of the sample. The same sample was also used in a study of yellow fever vaccine responses in identical twins.

Material for sequencing was memory (CD45RO+) T cells sorted from blood. What this sample's cell subset or site label stands for: CD45RO+ enriched T cells. Receptors were obtained from a woman between 18 and 30 years old in good health.

The chain recombines TRBV27 with TRBJ2-7; 14 positions agree with TRBD2. V lost 7 bases and J lost 7; bases outside the gene matches: 9. The CDR3 is made up of 15 amino acids. Per germline, CDR1 MNHEY and CDR2 SMNVEV (reference sequence). The CDR3 loop reads CASTPGLAGAGEQYF. CDR3 nucleotide sequence: TGTGCCAGCACCCCGGGACTAGCGGGAGCGGGGGAGCAGTACTTC.

V is TRBV14 and J is TRBJ2-2; D gene uncertain. CDR3 size: 15 residues. Trimming cost V 3 bases and J 4 bases, with 12 bases left between them. Germline lookup yields CDR1 SGHDN and CDR2 FVKESK. CDR3 DNA sequence: TGTGCCAGCAGCCAGAAGTTGTTCGGCACCGGGGAGCTGTTTTTT. Its protein is CASSQKLFGTGELFF.

The table lists this clonotype with a few counts. The chain joins TRBV10-1 to TRBJ2-2; D gene ambiguous. The CDR3 has 13 residues. V was trimmed by 4 bases and J by 7 bases, leaving 10 bases between them. CDR1 and CDR2 from the germline V gene are WNHNN and SYGVQD (reference sequence). CDR3 DNA sequence: TGCGCCAGCAGTGGTGGGGTGATCGGGGAGCTGTTTTTT. It yields the protein CASSGGVIGELFF.

This clonotype was seen a handful of times. The rearrangement links TRBV6-4 to TRBJ2-2; no firm D call. V was clipped by 3 bases and J by 4 bases, with 9 bases between them. Per the germline V gene, CDR1 is MRHNA and CDR2 is SNTAGT. This CDR3 spans 14 amino acids. CDR3 DNA: TGTGCCAGCAGTGATGAAGGAACCACCGGGGAGCTGTTTTTT. It specifies CASSDEGTTGELFF.

There are many counts of this clonotype. The V and J genes are TRBV5-1 and TRBJ1-1, with D perhaps TRBD1 (5 bases). The CDR3 has 14 amino acids. Germline CDR1 and CDR2: SGHRS and YFSETQ. V was cut by 0 bases and J by 3 bases, with 9 bases left in between. The CDR3 nucleotides read TGCGCCAGCAGCTTGGTAGCCAGGGACACTGAAGCTTTCTTT. It yields the protein CASSLVARDTEAFF.